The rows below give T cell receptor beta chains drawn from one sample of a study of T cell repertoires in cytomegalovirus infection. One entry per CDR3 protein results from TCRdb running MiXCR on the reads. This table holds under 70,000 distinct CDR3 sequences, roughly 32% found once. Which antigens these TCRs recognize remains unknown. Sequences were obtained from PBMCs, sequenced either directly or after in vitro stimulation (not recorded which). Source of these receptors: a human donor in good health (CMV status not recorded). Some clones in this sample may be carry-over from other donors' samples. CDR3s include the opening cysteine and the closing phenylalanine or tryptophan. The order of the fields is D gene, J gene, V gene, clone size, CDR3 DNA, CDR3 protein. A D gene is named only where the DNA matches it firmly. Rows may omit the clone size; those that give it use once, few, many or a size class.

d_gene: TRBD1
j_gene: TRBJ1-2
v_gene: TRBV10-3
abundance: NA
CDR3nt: TGTGCCATCAGTGAGTCAGAGGGGGCATATGGCTACACCTTC
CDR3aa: CAISESEGAYGYTF

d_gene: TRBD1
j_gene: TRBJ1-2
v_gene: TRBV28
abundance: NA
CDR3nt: TGTGCCAGCGGAGGGAGAGGACAGGGGATCCCCTATGGCTACACCTTC
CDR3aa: CASGGRGQGIPYGYTF

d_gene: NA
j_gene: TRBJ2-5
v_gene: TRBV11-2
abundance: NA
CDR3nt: TGTGCCAGCAGCCAAACCCAAGGGAGCCGAGAGACCCAGTACTTC
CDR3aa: CASSQTQGSRETQYF

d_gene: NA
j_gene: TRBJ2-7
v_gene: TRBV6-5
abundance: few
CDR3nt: TGTGCCAGCAGCTCCGACTACGAGCAGTACTTC
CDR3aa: CASSSDYEQYF

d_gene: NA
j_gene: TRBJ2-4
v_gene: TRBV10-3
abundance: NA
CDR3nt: TGTGCCACACTCGGCTCGAGGGGTTTAGCCAAAAACATTCAGTACTTC
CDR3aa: CATLGSRGLAKNIQYF

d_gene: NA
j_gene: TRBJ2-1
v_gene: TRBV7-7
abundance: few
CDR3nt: TGTGCCAGCAGCCAGCCCGGGGAGAGCTCCTACAATGAGCAGTTCTTC
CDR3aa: CASSQPGESSYNEQFF

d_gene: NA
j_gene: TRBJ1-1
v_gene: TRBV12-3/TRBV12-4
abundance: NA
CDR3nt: TGTGCCAGCAGTTTTTGGGGGGACACTGAAGCTTTCTTT
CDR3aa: CASSFWGDTEAFF

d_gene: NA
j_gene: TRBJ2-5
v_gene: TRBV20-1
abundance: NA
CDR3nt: TGCAGTGCGCCGACTCAGGGAGAAGAGACCCAGTACTTC
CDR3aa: CSAPTQGEETQYF

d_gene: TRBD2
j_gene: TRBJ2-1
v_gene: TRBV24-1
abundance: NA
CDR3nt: TGTGCCACCAGTGAACCGACTAGCGGGTGGGGAGGCGCCTACAATGAGCAGTTCTTC
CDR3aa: CATSEPTSGWGGAYNEQFF

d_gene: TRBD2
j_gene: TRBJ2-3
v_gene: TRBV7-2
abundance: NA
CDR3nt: TGTGCCAGCAGCTTAGCTCTAGCGGGAGGTCCAGATACGCAGTATTTT
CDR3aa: CASSLALAGGPDTQYF

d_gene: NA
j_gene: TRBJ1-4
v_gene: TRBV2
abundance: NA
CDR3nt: TGTGCCAGCAGACCGACCTTCGGGGAAAAACTGTTTTTT
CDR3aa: CASRPTFGEKLFF

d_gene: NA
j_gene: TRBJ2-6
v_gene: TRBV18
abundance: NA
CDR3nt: TGTGCCAGCTCATCACGCCCAGGGGCGAGTGGGGCCAACGTCCTGACTTTC
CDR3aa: CASSSRPGASGANVLTF

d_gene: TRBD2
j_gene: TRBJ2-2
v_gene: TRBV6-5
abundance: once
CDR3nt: TGTGCCAGCAGTTACAATCGGGGGGGTACCGGGGAGCTGTTTTTT
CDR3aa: CASSYNRGGTGELFF

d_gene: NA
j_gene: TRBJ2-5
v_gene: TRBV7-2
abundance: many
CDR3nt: TGTGCCAGCAGTCCACAGGGATCGAGGGAGACCCAGTACTTC
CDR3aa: CASSPQGSRETQYF

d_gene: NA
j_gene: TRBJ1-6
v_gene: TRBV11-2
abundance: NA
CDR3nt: TGTGCCAGCAGCTTCACGTTGGGACGTGGGGCACCCCTCCACTTT
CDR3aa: CASSFTLGRGAPLHF

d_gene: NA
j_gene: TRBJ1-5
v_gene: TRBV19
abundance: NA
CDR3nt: TGTGCCAGTAGTATAGATGGGGGCTTGCTCAATCAGCCCCAGCATTTT
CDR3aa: CASSIDGGLLNQPQHF

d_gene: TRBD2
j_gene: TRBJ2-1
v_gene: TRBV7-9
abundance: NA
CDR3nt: TGTGCCAGCAGCTTAGTCCCCGGGACTAGCGGGGGGGCTTCCATGGGTGAGCAGTTCTTC
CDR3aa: CASSLVPGTSGGASMGEQFF

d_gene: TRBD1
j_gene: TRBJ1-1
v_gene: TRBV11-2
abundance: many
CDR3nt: TGTGCCAGCAGCCCACCGAACAGGGGTGGGACTGAAGCTTTCTTT
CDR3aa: CASSPPNRGGTEAFF

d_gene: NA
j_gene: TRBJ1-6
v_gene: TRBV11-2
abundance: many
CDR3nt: TGTGCCAGCAGCTTACTTGACCGGGGCTCCTATAATTCACCCCTCCACTTT
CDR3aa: CASSLLDRGSYNSPLHF

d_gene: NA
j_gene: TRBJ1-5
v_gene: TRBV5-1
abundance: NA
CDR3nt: TGCGCCAGCAGCTCGGGCCTGAGCAATCAGCCCCAGCATTTT
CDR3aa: CASSSGLSNQPQHF

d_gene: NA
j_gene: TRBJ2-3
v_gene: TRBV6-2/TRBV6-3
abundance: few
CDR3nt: TGTGCCAGCAGCCAAGCTCTAGCAACAGATACGCAGTATTTT
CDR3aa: CASSQALATDTQYF

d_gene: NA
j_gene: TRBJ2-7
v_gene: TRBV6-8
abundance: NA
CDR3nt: TGTGCCAGCATCCCAACGGGCGGTTCCTACGAGCAGTACTTC
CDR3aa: CASIPTGGSYEQYF

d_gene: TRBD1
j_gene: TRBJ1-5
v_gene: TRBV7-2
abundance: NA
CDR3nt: TGTGCCAGCAGATCCACAGGGGCGACTAATCAGCCCCAGCATTTT
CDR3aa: CASRSTGATNQPQHF

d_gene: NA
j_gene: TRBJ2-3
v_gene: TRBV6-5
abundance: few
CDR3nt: TGTGCCAGCAGTTACAAGGAAACAGATACGCAGTATTTT
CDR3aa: CASSYKETDTQYF

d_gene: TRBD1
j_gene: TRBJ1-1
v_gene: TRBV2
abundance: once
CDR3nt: TGTGCCAGCAGTGCCGAGACAGGGGGGCACACTGAAGCTTTCTTT
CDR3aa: CASSAETGGHTEAFF

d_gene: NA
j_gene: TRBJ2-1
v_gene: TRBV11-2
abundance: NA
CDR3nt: TGTGCCAGCAGACCCTGGGGCAGGGCGAGCTCCTACAATGAGCAGTTCTTC
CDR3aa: CASRPWGRASSYNEQFF

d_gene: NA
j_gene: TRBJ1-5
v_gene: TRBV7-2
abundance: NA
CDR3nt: TGTGCCAGCAGCCTTCTTGCAGAAATCTACAATCAGCCCCAGCATTTT
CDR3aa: CASSLLAEIYNQPQHF

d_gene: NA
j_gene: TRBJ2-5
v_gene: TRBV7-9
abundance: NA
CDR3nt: TGTGCCAGCAGCTTGGCTACAGTCCTCCAAGAGACCCAGTACTTC
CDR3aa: CASSLATVLQETQYF

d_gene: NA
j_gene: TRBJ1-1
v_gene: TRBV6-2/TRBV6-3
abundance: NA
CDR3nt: TGTGCCAGCATCAACCGGGGACAGAACACTGAAGCTTTCTTT
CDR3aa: CASINRGQNTEAFF

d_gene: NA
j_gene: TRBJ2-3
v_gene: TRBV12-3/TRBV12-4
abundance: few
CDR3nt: TGTGCCAGCACCTCGACGTGGGGTAGGGCAGATACGCAGTATTTT
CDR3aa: CASTSTWGRADTQYF

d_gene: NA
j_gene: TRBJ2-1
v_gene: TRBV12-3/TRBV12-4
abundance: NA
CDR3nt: TGTGCCAGCAGCCCCGCTAGCGTCCCCTACAATGAGCAGTTCTTC
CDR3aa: CASSPASVPYNEQFF

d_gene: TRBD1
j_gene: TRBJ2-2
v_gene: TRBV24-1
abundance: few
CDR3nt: TGTGCCACCAGTGACGTTAACACAGGGGTCGGGGACACCGGGGAGCTGTTTTTT
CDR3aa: CATSDVNTGVGDTGELFF

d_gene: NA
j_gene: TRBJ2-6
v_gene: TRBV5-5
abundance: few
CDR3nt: TGTGCCAGCAGCTTGAACGGGGTGGGAGGAGGTGGGGCCAACGTCCTGACTTTC
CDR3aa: CASSLNGVGGGGANVLTF

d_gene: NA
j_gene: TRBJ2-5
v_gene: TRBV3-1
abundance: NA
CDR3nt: TGTGCCAGCAGCCAGCCTCACGAGATAGGGCGCAAGCAACGAGAGACCCAGTACTTC
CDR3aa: CASSQPHEIGRKQRETQYF

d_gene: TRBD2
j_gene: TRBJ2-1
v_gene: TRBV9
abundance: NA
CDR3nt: TGTGCCAGCAGCGTGTCCCCCAGCGGGACCTACAATGAGCAGTTCTTC
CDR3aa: CASSVSPSGTYNEQFF

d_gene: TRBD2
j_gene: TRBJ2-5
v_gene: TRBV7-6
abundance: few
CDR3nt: TGTGCCAGCAGCATAGCGGGGGGGCTGGGAGAGACCCAGTACTTC
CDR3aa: CASSIAGGLGETQYF

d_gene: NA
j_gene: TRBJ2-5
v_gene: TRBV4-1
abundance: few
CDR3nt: TGTGCCAGCAGCCCGGCAGACGCCGACCCAGGAGAGACCCAGTACTTC
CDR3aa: CASSPADADPGETQYF

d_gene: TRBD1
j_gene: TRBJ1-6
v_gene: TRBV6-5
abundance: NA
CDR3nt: TGTGCCAGCAGCAGGGGACAGGGGGCATCACCCCTCCACTTT
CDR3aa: CASSRGQGASPLHF

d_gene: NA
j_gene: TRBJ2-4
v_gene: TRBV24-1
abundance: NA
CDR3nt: TGTGCCACCAGTGACCACCGGACAGCAAAAAACATTCAGTACTTC
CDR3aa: CATSDHRTAKNIQYF

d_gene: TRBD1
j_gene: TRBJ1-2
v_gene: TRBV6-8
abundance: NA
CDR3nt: TGTGCCAGCAGTTCACGACGGGGGACAGGGTTTCTAGGGGGGACCTTC
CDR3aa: CASSSRRGTGFLGGTF

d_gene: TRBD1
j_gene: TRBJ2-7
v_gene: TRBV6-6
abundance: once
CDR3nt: TGTGCCAGCACAATCCACAGGGGGCCTTCCTACGAGCAGTACTTC
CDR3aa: CASTIHRGPSYEQYF

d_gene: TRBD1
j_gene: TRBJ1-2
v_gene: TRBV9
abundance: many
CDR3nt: TGTGCCAGCAGCGAGACAGGGGGCCGGGGAGGCTACACCTTC
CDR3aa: CASSETGGRGGYTF

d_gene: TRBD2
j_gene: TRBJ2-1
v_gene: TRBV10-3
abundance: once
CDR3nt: TGTGCCATCAGGACTAGCGGGGGTAATGAGCAGTTCTTC
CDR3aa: CAIRTSGGNEQFF

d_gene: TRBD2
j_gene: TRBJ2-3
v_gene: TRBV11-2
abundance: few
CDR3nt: TGTGCCAGCAGCCGCCTAGCGGGGGGGCCCACAGATACGCAGTATTTT
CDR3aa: CASSRLAGGPTDTQYF

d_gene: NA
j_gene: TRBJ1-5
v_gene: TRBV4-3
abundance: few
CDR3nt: TGCGCCAGCAGCCAAGATCGAGAAGGAGGACAGCCCCAGCATTTT
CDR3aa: CASSQDREGGQPQHF

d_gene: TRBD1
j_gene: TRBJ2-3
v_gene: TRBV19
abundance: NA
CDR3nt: TGTGCCAGTGGGGGACAGGGGGGAACAGATACGCAGTATTTT
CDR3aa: CASGGQGGTDTQYF

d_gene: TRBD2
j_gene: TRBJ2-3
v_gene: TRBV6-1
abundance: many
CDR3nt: TGTGCCAGCAAGCGGGGGGGCACAGATACGCAGTATTTT
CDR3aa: CASKRGGTDTQYF

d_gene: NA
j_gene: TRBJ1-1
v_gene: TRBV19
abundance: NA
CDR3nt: TGTGCCAGTAGTATTGGCTCCAACACTGAAGCTTTCTTT
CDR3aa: CASSIGSNTEAFF

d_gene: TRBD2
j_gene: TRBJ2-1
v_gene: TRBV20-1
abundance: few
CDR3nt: TGCAGTGCTAGCTGGTGGGAGGGACGTCGGTACAATGAGCAGTTCTTC
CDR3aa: CSASWWEGRRYNEQFF

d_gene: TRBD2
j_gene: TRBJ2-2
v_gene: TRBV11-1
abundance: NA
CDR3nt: TGTGCCAGCAGGCATACTAGCGGGTCGAACACCGGGGAGCTGTTTTTT
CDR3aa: CASRHTSGSNTGELFF